The following is a T cell receptor (beta chain) sequence with its context. Whether given at about 4 or about 12 weeks, second doses were pooled. Sequencing was performed with immunoSEQ multiplex PCR; in TCRdb, only in-frame clones are kept and a portion is missing. The data show 110,000 or so clones, with approximately 88% seen just once and roughly 6.7% held by the top ten. The data were taken from a study of T cell responses to AZD1222 COVID-19 vaccine. CDR1 SQVTM and CDR2 ANQGSEA come from the germline V gene. Trimming pared 4 bases from V and 2 bases from J, leaving 16 bases between. The CDR3 sequence is 15 residues long.

This sequence was found in an adult who received the AZD1222 COVID-19 vaccine. J is TRBJ2-3 and V is TRBV29-1, with D uncertain. The specimen comprised peripheral blood, sampled 28 days after the second AZD1222 dose. Here the CDR3 reads CSVGGLGDITDTQYF. As DNA, the CDR3 is TGCAGCGTTGGGGGTTTGGGCGATATCACAGATACGCAGTATTTT.